The T cell receptor (beta chain) under discussion was sequenced for a study of T cell responses to AZD1222 COVID-19 vaccine. Concerning this clone itself: The junction departs from germline at one end; a sequencing error may be responsible.

Sequencing used immunoSEQ multiplex PCR; TCRdb keeps in-frame clones, though not all of them. This sample has 90,000 to 120,000 clones, with 88% found just once. The CDR3 is 12 residues long. CDR1 is MDHEN, CDR2 SYDVKM, per germline. This rearrangement joins TRBV28 to TRBJ1-2; D not resolved. The sequence was collected from an adult in good health. The specimen was peripheral blood, collected on day 0 of AZD1222 vaccination. The CDR3 loop reads CASSLERRKISF. CDR3 sequence (DNA): TGTGCCAGCAGTTTAGAGAGACGCAAAATTTCCTTC.